This T cell receptor (beta chain) was documented in a study of shared clonotypes between healthy human individuals. Replicate PCRs run on unsorted PBMC used around 330 ng DNA, which was approximately 30,000 T cell genomes. This table comes from immunoSEQ multiplex PCR, and its TCRdb copy is limited to in-frame clones, with some not included. The data show around 430,000 clones, roughly 80% seen once. The CDR3 totals 14 residues. V lost 0 bases, J lost 8 bases, and 12 bases lay in between. Germline values: CDR1 SGDLS, CDR2 YYNGEE. The table lists this clone with a count of one. This chain joins TRBV9 and TRBJ2-1; D uncertain. The origin of this receptor is a woman in her forties in good health. Some clones in this sample may be carry-over from other donors' samples. Material: PBMCs. As DNA, the CDR3 is TGTGCCAGCAGCGTAGGTTGGGGTGGGGATGAGCAGTTCTTC. Translating gives CASSVGWGGDEQFF.